This T cell receptor beta chain was found in a study of long-term antiretroviral therapy in people with HIV (dated by TCRdb to between 2020 and 2023). Regarding the study in general: The earliest samples were collected approximately a decade before the 2015 WHO recommendation for immediate ART, a period when ART was typically delayed until CD4 counts fell. A retrospective serial study tested whether ART initiation and durable HIV suppression were associated with changes in peripheral blood TRB repertoire composition and diversity. The cohort contributed roughly 190 cryopreserved PBMC samples from under 35 adults with confirmed HIV infection, collected serially over a mean of about six years (range 1-12). About 35% of the 30 participants with HIV were female. No cross-contamination during QIAcube processing turned up in test extractions that ran a monoclonal T-cell line alongside around 34 polyclonal samples. Here is what the overall study found, with its caveats: Narrower CDR3 length ranges were observed in HIV repertoires than in controls, and an antigen-experienced repertoire with only a slight naive shift after ART was suggested by the network structure. Because PBMC availability was limited, only the TCR beta chain was sequenced, with no alpha chain pairing. Starting ART was linked to a significant rise in TRB diversity, yet even after long-term ART the diversity remained significantly lower than in transplant donor controls. Because pre-ART samples had limited cell numbers, profiling was done on unsorted PBMC rather than on sorted CD4+ and CD8+ T cells. The repertoire was dominated across all time points by expanded TRB clones identified before ART initiation, although this dominance was seen to fluctuate and to decrease in many PLHIV after ART. Inferences about post-ART repertoire changes were limited because no data were available on ART adherence, viral resistance or therapy changes. The samples span the years 2004 to 2017, and the ART regimens used at that time may not be as effective as current regimens.

Sequencing of the TRB variable region was done with the immunoSEQ hsTCRB v3.0 assay at survey level resolution. A depth of roughly 35,000-50,000 T-cell genomes per sample was targeted for TRB sequencing. TRB libraries were pooled and sequenced on an Illumina MiSeq using a v3 150-cycle kit. As for how the authors treated the data: Repertoire analysis was performed in R inside a reproducible Nextflow workflow that covered QC, data transformation and analysis. LymphoSeq2, an R package for exploring AIRR-Seq data, was used to implement the custom analyses. After excluding several samples that yielded fewer than 5000 total TRB sequences, 188 HIV repertoires remained for analysis. Of the roughly 180 retained HIV repertoires, some 60 were collected before and around 130 after ART initiation. Repertoires were downsampled to 5000 TRB nucleotide sequences, with summary statistics averaged over 100 downsampling iterations. Only TRB sequences with CDR3 regions of at least seven amino acids were retained for analysis. Diversity was measured with a Shannon entropy-derived clonality score and the Gini coefficient. Repertoire networks linked the top 5000 CDR3 amino acid sequences whenever two sequences differed by an edit distance of one. For TRB CDR3 amino acid sequences, antigen specificity groups and MHC restriction were predicted with GLIPH2. CDR3 amino acid sequences were matched against VDJdb and McPAS-TCR to flag known CMV, EBV, HIV or tissue antigen associations. Pre-ART, post-ART and control groups were compared with Wilcoxon signed-rank tests and Holm-Bonferroni correction. TCRdb retrieved this table from immuneACCESS and kept in-frame rearrangements only. Not all clones are present; in checked studies, unresolved V genes account for under half, and no reason is known for the remainder. V, J and clone size were drawn from that table, and D and trimming were deduced from the DNA. The sample table shows 20,000 to 25,000 clones, and roughly 87% are seen once. Together, the top ten hold approximately 5% of the sample.

V is reduced by 6 bases and J by 6 bases, leaving a spacing of 13 bases between them. Per the germline V gene, SGHTA is the CDR1 and FQGTGA is the CDR2. Including cysteine and phenylalanine, the CDR3 has 13 amino acids. The sequence is cut down to CDR3 DNA, 39 bases in frame from base 1. Comment on this clone: There is no known antigen for this receptor. Base qualities were left out, and no much larger clone turns up one base away.

To be included, a participant needed at least one PBMC sample from before ART initiation plus at least two post-ART samples. Treatment was received in the United States of America by all participants with HIV. Cryopreserved samples of about 0.95-11 million PBMC were thawed and washed before DNA extraction. At the time of the earliest PBMC sample for each participant with HIV, ages ranged from roughly 23 to 55 years. PBMC samples were contributed by each participant from 1-4 timepoints before ART initiation and 2-8 timepoints after ART initiation, with a median of 7 samples. Serial HIV viral load, CD4+ T-cell count, ART history and demographic data were obtained for every participant. Genomic DNA was extracted from unsorted PBMC with a Qiagen kit on a QIAcube, with processing performed in batches of 12 samples.

The source material was unsorted PBMCs, sampled 0.3 years after starting antiretroviral therapy. This receptor chain uses TRBV7-3 and TRBJ2-3; a tentative D call is TRBD1 (5 bases match). The TCR was taken from a man aged 50 to 59 with HIV. The CDR3 corresponds to CASRGQPKDTQYF. The sequence in DNA is TGTGCCAGCAGAGGACAACCGAAGGATACGCAGTATTTT. Supplemented by the reference TRBV7-3 and TRBJ2-3 proteins around the CDR3, the complete variable domain is GAGVSQTPSNKVTEKGKYVELRCDPISGHTALYWYRQSLGQGPEFLIYFQGTGAADDSGLPNDRFFAVRPEGSVSTLKIQRTERGDSAVYLCASRGQPKDTQYFGPGTRLTVL.